Listed below are T cell receptor beta chains from one sample, sequenced in a study of blood T cells in healthy people across ages. A single record per CDR3 protein comes from TCRdb applying MiXCR to the 5' RACE reads. The sample lists 700,000 or so distinct CDR3 sequences, approximately 22% occurring once. Sequenced sample: blood. Source of these receptors: a man in his 70s in good health. Both conserved end residues are part of each CDR3. Rows may omit the clone size; those that give it use once, few, many or a size class.

size	V	length	J	CDR3
few	TRBV2	14	TRBJ1-4	CASSELQGGRKLFF
.	TRBV24-1	12	TRBJ2-3	CATSDARDTQYF
few	TRBV18	15	TRBJ2-5	CASSPIKGGEETQYF
few	TRBV29-1	10	TRBJ1-4	CSVSDGELFF
few	TRBV7-2	16	TRBJ2-3	CVSSLPMGVGTDTQYF
.	TRBV19	14	TRBJ2-3	CASRSGMSSDTQYF
many	TRBV6-6	14	TRBJ2-5	CASSYDTYQETQYF
.	TRBV6-2/TRBV6-3	15	TRBJ1-2	CASGPPTGLRDGYTF
.	TRBV7-7	15	TRBJ2-5	CASSLATGGLETQYF
.	TRBV18	13	TRBJ2-7	CASSPGQIYEQYF
.	TRBV10-2	13	TRBJ2-5	CASTSGQGGTQYF
.	TRBV9	12	TRBJ1-1	CASKRDGGQAFF
many	TRBV5-1	16	TRBJ1-2	CASSVDGQILNYGYTF
.	TRBV3-1	14	TRBJ1-1	CASSQESRVTEAFF
few	TRBV12-3/TRBV12-4	19	TRBJ2-6	CASSLGRGQASSGANVLTF
.	TRBV7-8	16	TRBJ2-5	CASSALTLTHQETQYF
.	TRBV18	17	TRBJ1-3	CASSPSGQGVSGNTIYF
.	TRBV20-1	12	TRBJ2-5	CSAPHRAGRIYF
few	TRBV27	15	TRBJ2-1	CASGKQGVPYNEQFF
few	TRBV7-7	15	TRBJ2-3	CASSPRGRIGDTQYF
.	TRBV7-9	13	TRBJ1-5	CASSSDLKQPQHF
.	TRBV12-3/TRBV12-4	13	TRBJ1-5	CASSPSENQPQHF
.	TRBV30	13	TRBJ2-3	CAWSALFTDTQYF
.	TRBV28	14	TRBJ1-2	CASSSRDSLYGYTF
.	TRBV7-2	15	TRBJ2-7	CASSSRRGISYEQYF
.	TRBV27	14	TRBJ1-5	CASQVGGGNQPQHF
.	TRBV20-1	15	.	CSARNYQIYAYEQYF
.	TRBV7-2	13	TRBJ1-1	CASSSNDRGQTFF
.	TRBV29-1	14	TRBJ2-3	CSVPPGGTTDTQYF
few	TRBV9	13	TRBJ2-3	CASSVTPTDTQYF
.	TRBV20-1	12	TRBJ2-7	CSAMGQGAGQYF
.	TRBV29-1	17	TRBJ1-2	CRRQVETGPLGSMGYTF
many	TRBV10-2	14	.	CASRGLAGEGEQFF
few	TRBV11-2	13	TRBJ1-6	CASNPGPNSPLHF
few	TRBV6-2/TRBV6-3	14	TRBJ1-5	CASSPYSSNQPQHF
.	TRBV19	15	TRBJ1-5	CASSMRGQGNQPQHF
.	TRBV30	13	TRBJ2-3	CAWSTSATDTQYF
.	TRBV29-1	14	TRBJ1-1	CSVVLGGLDTEAFF
few	TRBV10-3	13	TRBJ2-7	CAIRGSGDDEQYF
few	TRBV18	17	TRBJ2-7	CASSPLGTGKISYEQYF
.	TRBV29-1	16	TRBJ2-6	CSVEDRGPSGANVLTF